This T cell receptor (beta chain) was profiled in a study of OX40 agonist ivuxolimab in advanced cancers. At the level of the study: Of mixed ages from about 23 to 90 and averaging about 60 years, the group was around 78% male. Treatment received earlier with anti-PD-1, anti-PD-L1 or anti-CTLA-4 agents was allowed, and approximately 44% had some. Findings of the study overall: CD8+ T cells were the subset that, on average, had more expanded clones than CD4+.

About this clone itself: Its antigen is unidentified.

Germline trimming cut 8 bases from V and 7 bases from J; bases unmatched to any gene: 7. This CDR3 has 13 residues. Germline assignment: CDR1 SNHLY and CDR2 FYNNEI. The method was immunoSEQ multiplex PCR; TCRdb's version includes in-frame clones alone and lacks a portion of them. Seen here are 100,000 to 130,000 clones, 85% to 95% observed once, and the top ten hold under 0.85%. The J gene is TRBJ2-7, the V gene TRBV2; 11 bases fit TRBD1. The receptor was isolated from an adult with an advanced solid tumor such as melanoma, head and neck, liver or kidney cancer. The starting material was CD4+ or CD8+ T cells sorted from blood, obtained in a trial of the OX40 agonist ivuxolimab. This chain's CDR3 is CASVGQGAIEQYF. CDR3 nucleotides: TGTGCCAGCGTCGGACAGGGGGCAATTGAGCAGTACTTC. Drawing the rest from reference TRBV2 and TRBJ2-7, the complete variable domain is EPEVTQTPSHQVTQMGQEVILRCVPISNHLYFYWYRQILGQKVEFLVSFYNNEISEKSEIFDDQFSVERPDGSNFTLKIRSTKLEDSAMYFCASVGQGAIEQYFGPGTRLTVT.